The entry that follows covers one T cell receptor (beta chain) sequence. This record comes from a study of blood T cell repertoires in COVID-19. Overall study context: The origin of the acute and convalescent COVID-19 samples was the United States, Italy and Spain. T cells, B-cell-depleted T cells, or PBMCs supplied cDNA or gDNA.

The CDR3 runs to 16 residues. The ends lost 1 base at V and 7 bases at J; junction bases unmatched: 7. Germline V lookup: CDR1 SGHTA, CDR2 FQGTGA. The authors' processing: Quantification of nucleated cells was approximated via reference gene primer amplification. Profiled with immunoSEQ multiplex PCR; TCRdb holds only in-frame clones, not every one. The V and J calls and clone size come from that table; D and trimming were worked out from the DNA. The sample has 55,000 to 90,000 clones, more than 85% seen once. Sample: peripheral blood. The J gene is TRBJ2-2, the V gene TRBV7-3, with 9 nucleotides matching TRBD2. The source of this sequence is a man between 65 and 85 years old with active COVID-19. CDR3 loop: CASSLNGGRAVGELFF. For the CDR3, the DNA is TGTGCCAGCAGCTTAAATGGCGGGAGGGCCGTCGGGGAGCTGTTTTTT.